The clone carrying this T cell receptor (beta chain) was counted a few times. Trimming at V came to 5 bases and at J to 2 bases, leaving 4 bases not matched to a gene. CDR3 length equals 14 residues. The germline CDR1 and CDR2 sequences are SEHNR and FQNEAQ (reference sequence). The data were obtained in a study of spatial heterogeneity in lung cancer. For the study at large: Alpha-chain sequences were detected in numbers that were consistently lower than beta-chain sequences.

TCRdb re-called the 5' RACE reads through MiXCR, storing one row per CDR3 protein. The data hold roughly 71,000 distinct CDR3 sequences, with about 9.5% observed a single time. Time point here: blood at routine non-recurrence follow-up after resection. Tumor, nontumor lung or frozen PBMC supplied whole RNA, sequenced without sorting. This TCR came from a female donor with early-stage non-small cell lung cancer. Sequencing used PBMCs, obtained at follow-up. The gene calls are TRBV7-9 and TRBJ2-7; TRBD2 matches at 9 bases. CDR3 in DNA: TGTGCCAGCAGCCGTAGCGGGAGTACCTACGAGCAGTACTTC. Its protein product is CASSRSGSTYEQYF.